This T cell receptor (beta chain) was profiled in a study of T-cell memory formation after mild COVID-19. Whole-study results and caveats: There was no confirmation that second-wave clones peaking on day 37 were SARS-CoV-2 specific. Pre-infection memory showed some responding clones, and this suggested that cross-reactive memory joined.

Concerning this clonotype itself: Its antigen is not identified.

Each CDR3 protein is one row after TCRdb ran MiXCR on the 5' RACE reads. The sample holds hundreds of thousands of distinct CDR3 sequences; around 20% are singletons and the top ten take 8.4%. V was shortened by 0 bases and J by 3 bases, with 9 bases between the two germline ends. This CDR3 contains 14 residues. Looked up from germline, CDR1 is KGHSH and CDR2 is LQKENI. V is TRBV18 and J is TRBJ2-7, with D tentatively TRBD1 (6 bases). The sample comprised PBMCs or a T cell subset sorted from them (not recorded which). The sequence was collected from an adult woman who had mild COVID-19 (a few samples of this study predate the infection). Cell type and time point are not known. The CDR3 is CASSPPDRNYEQYF. Written as DNA, the CDR3 is TGTGCCAGCTCACCACCGGACAGAAACTACGAGCAGTACTTC.